This T cell receptor (beta chain) was captured by sequencing in a study of shared clonotypes between healthy human individuals. Study-wide background: Three plates were used per donor for CD4 naive, three for CD4 memory, two for CD8 naive and one for CD8 memory. Overall study results and limits: A handful of donors showed sharing of approximately 5% of naive CD4 clonotypes.

The CDR3 totals 16 residues. In the case of this clone: Its antigen is not identified.

Genomic DNA (from each subset) was split evenly across several immunoSEQ plates. The method was immunoSEQ multiplex PCR; TCRdb's version includes in-frame clones alone and lacks a portion of them. The sample yields about 1.5 million clones, around 98% seen once. The source material was naive CD4+ T cells sorted from blood. Subset indicated: CD45RA+ positively selected. The TCR originated in a man aged 25 to 45 in good health. V and J are TRBV1 and TRBJ1-1; the tabulated D call, TRBD1, remains unverified against the DNA. TRBV1 is recorded as a pseudogene. The CDR3 region has the DNA TGCACCAGCAGCCCCTCCCCGCGACAGTTAAACACTGAAGCTTTCTTT. Protein sequence: CTSSPSPRQLNTEAFF.